What follows are 8 T cell receptor beta chains derived from one specimen sequenced in a study of molecular identifiers for immune sequencing clone quantification. TCRdb re-analysed the PCR reads in MiXCR, keeping a single row per CDR3 protein. The data contain some 320,000 distinct CDR3 sequences, about 23% of them singletons. Sequencing input: naive CD8+ T cells from blood, with Jurkat cell RNA spiked in. Described subset: FACS-sorted CD8+CD4-CCR7+CD45RA+ naive T cells. The receptors stem from a human donor in good health. Some libraries in this study had Jurkat cell RNA spiked in.

This clonotype appeared many times. The chain couples TRBV29-1 to TRBJ2-3; TRBD2 might be the D (6 bases). The germline V gene encodes CDR1 SQVTM and CDR2 ANQGSEA. Trimming shortened V by 2 bases and J by 2 bases, and 20 bases separated the two germline ends. The CDR3 is made up of 17 amino acids. The CDR3 nucleotides are TGCAGCGTTGAATGGGGGAGGAGAACGGGAGTCACAGATACGCAGTATTTT. This gives the protein CSVEWGRRTGVTDTQYF.

The sample holds many counts of this clonotype. The rearrangement uses TRBV12-3 or TRBV12-4 and TRBJ1-5; D remains ambiguous. Deletions cut 2 bases from V and 4 bases from J, with 12 bases between. The CDR3 consists of 15 residues. CDR3 nucleotide sequence: TGTGCCAGCAGTTTAACCTGGGAGGATAATCAGCCCCAGCATTTT. The encoded protein is CASSLTWEDNQPQHF.

Remarks on this clonotype: Since a much larger clone is just one base distant, this may be a read error. This rearrangement joins TRBV7-6 to TRBJ2-7; D gene unclear. This CDR3 is 14 amino acids long. Germline V gene sequence: CDR1 SGHVS, CDR2 FNYEAQ. Trimming stripped 5 bases from V and 0 bases from J, with 11 bases between. The CDR3 protein is CASSLLSDSYEQYF. CDR3 nucleotides: TGTGCCAGCAGCCTACTTTCTGACTCCTACGAGCAGTACTTC.

With regard to this clonotype: The junction departs from the called germline gene at one end, perhaps through a read error. CDR3 loop: CVWSAGRSYEQYF. CDR3 in DNA: TGTGTCTGGAGTGCAGGGCGCTCCTACGAGCAGTACTTC. The chain is built from TRBV30 and TRBJ2-7, with D perhaps TRBD1 (5 bases). The CDR3 is 13 residues long. From germline, CDR1 is GTSNPN and CDR2 SVGIG (reference sequence).

This clonotype was found many times. This chain joins TRBV7-6 and TRBJ1-1; the D gene is possibly TRBD1 (6 bases). The CDR3 contains 14 residues. V shed 0 bases and J shed 2 bases, with 7 bases lying between them. Germline values: CDR1 SGHVS, CDR2 FNYEAQ. CDR3 residues: CASSLAGANTEAFF. CDR3 sequence (DNA): TGTGCCAGCAGCTTAGCGGGGGCAAACACTGAAGCTTTCTTT.

This clonotype was picked up a small number of times. The chain employs TRBV6-2 or TRBV6-3 and TRBJ1-1; D is possibly TRBD1 (5 bases). Per germline, CDR1 MNHEY and CDR2 SVGEGT. This CDR3 has 13 residues. Trimming removed 1 base from V and 3 bases from J, with 6 bases in between. The CDR3 bases are TGTGCCAGCAGTTACTTCAGGGACACTGAAGCTTTCTTT. Residues: CASSYFRDTEAFF.

A note on this clonotype: It may be a read error: a sequence one base away is much more abundant. The J gene is TRBJ2-1, the V gene TRBV11-2; 7 positions match TRBD2. CDR1 SGHAT and CDR2 FQNNGV come from the germline V gene. The CDR3 has 12 amino acids. For the CDR3, the DNA is TGTTCCAGCAGGGAGGGAGTCAATGAGCAGTTCTTC. Protein sequence: CSSREGVNEQFF.

About this clonotype itself: This may come from a read error, since a much larger clone is one base off. V and J are TRBV4-3 and TRBJ2-2; weak D call: TRBD2 (5 bases). Germline values: CDR1 LGHNA, CDR2 YSLEER. CDR3 length equals 15 residues. In DNA form, the CDR3 reads TGCGCCAGCAGCCCAGATGGGCCCGGCACCGGGGAGCTGTGTTTT. Residues: CASSPDGPGTGELCF.